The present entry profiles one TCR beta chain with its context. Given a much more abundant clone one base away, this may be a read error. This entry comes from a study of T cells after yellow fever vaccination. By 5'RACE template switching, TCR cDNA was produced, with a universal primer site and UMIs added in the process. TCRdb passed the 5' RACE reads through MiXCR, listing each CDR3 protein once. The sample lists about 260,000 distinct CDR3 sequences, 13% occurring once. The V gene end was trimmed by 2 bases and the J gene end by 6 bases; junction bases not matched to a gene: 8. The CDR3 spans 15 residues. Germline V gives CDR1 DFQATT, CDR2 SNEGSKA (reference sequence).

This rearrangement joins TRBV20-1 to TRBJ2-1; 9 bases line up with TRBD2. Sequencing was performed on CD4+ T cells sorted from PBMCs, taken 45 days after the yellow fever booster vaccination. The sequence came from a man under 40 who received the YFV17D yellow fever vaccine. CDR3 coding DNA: TGCAGTGCTAGAAATAGCGGGGGCGGCGCCAATGAGCAGTTCTTC. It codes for CSARNSGGGANEQFF.